One sample yielded the 32 T cell receptor beta chains listed below, sequenced in a study of T cell clones after liver transplantation. Clones were sequenced by immunoSEQ multiplex PCR, and TCRdb holds only the in-frame ones, with some missing. This table has approximately 70,000 clones, approximately 80% appearing once. The source was CD4+ T cells from blood, collected about 50 months after liver transplant. Receptors originate from a human patient who received a liver transplant. The graft donor may be the source of some T cells.

J is TRBJ2-2 and V is TRBV15; D might be TRBD1 or TRBD2, each matching 5 bases. The ends were cut back, 3 bases at V and 4 bases at J, with 15 bases in the middle. This CDR3 region has 16 residues. Germline loops: CDR1 LNHNV, CDR2 YYDKDF (reference sequence). In DNA, the CDR3 is TGTGCCACCAGCAGCTCGGGACGGCGATTCACCGGGGAGCTGTTTTTT. Encoded protein: CATSSSGRRFTGELFF.

The chain combines TRBV6-5 with TRBJ1-4; 7 bases are shared with TRBD1. The CDR3 consists of 13 residues. The V gene end was trimmed by 6 bases and the J gene end by 10 bases; junction bases not matched to a gene: 8. In germline, CDR1 is MNHEY, CDR2 SVGAGI. The chain's CDR3 is CASRLDRVGKLFF. In DNA form, the CDR3 reads TGTGCCAGCAGGCTCGACAGGGTAGGAAAACTGTTTTTT.

This rearrangement joins TRBV18 to TRBJ1-5, with D tentatively TRBD1 (5 bases). Trimming removed 6 bases from V and 7 bases from J, with 16 bases in between. The germline gives CDR1 KGHSH, CDR2 LQKENI. This CDR3 spans 14 amino acids. CDR3 nucleotides: TGTGCCAGCTCGACGGGGCCCCGAGGCCAGCCCCAGCATTTT. Its protein product is CASSTGPRGQPQHF.

The chain joins TRBV7-2 to TRBJ2-7; a weak D match, TRBD1 (6 bases). The CDR3 is 13 amino acids. Germline lookup yields CDR1 SGHTA and CDR2 FQGNSA. V lost 3 bases and J 9 bases, leaving 15 bases between the germline ends. CDR3 nucleotides: TGTGCCAGCAGCTTCCGGGACAACCTGGGGCAGTACTTC. It codes for CASSFRDNLGQYF.

The chain recombines TRBV5-1 with TRBJ2-2; 12 nucleotides align to TRBD2. The V segment lost 4 bases and the J segment 5 bases; nucleotides outside the gene matches: 3. The CDR3 has 15 residues. Germline CDR1 is SGHRS and CDR2 is YFSETQ. DNA for the CDR3: TGCGCCAGCAGCCAAGGACTAGCGGGGACCGGGGAGCTGTTTTTT. Protein sequence: CASSQGLAGTGELFF. Combining the CDR3 with reference TRBV5-1 and TRBJ2-2 gives the whole variable domain KAGVTQTPRYLIKTRGQQVTLSCSPISGHRSVSWYQQTPGQGLQFLFEYFSETQRNKGNFPGRFSGRQFSNSRSEMNVSTLELGDSALYLCASSQGLAGTGELFFGEGSRLTVL.

The V call is TRBV7-7, the J call TRBJ2-5, with TRBD1 matching 10 bases. Germline CDR1 and CDR2: SSHAT and FNYEAQ (reference sequence). This CDR3 has 17 amino acids. V dropped 3 bases and J dropped 2; count of bases not matched to a gene: 9. This chain's CDR3 is CASSLGGQGGPQETQYF. As DNA, the CDR3 is TGTGCCAGCAGCTTGGGCGGACAGGGGGGACCACAAGAGACCCAGTACTTC.

The chain employs TRBV30 and TRBJ2-3; the match to TRBD2 covers 11 bases. The V gene end was trimmed by 1 base and the J gene end by 1 base; junction bases not matched to a gene: 1. The CDR3 has 15 residues. CDR1 is GTSNPN and CDR2 is SVGIG in the germline V gene (reference sequence). The CDR3 sequence is CAWSEGLAGTDTQYF. The CDR3 nucleotides read TGTGCCTGGAGTGAGGGACTAGCGGGCACAGATACGCAGTATTTT.

This chain joins TRBV5-6 and TRBJ1-6; D remains unclear. This CDR3 is 13 amino acids long. V was clipped by 2 bases and J by 5 bases, with 5 bases between them. CDR1 SGHDT and CDR2 YYEEEE come from the germline V gene. The CDR3, as DNA: TGTGCCAGCAGCTTCCGGAATAATTCACCCCTCCACTTT. It translates to CASSFRNNSPLHF.

The chain joins TRBV4-2 to TRBJ1-1; tentatively, D is TRBD1 (5 bases). Deletions cut 3 bases from V and 4 bases from J, with 15 bases between. CDR3 length: 15 residues. Germline loops: CDR1 LGHNA, CDR2 YNFKEQ. The CDR3 DNA is TGTGCCAGCAGCCAGGGGGTTCGGTCGGGCACTGAAGCTTTCTTT. It codes for CASSQGVRSGTEAFF.

This clone was seen once. The chain is built from TRBV11-2 and TRBJ2-7; 9 bases agree with TRBD1. Germline values: CDR1 SGHAT, CDR2 FQNNGV. V lost 5 bases and J lost 6; bases outside the gene matches: 17. This CDR3 is 17 amino acids long. CDR3 coding DNA: TGTGCCAGCAGCCTAAGGCCGGGACAGGGAATTCAGGGCGAGCAGTACTTC. This translates into CASSLRPGQGIQGEQYF.

Only a few counts were recorded for this clone. This chain links TRBV2 with TRBJ1-6; 11 bases align to TRBD1. This CDR3 is 14 amino acids long. The germline gives CDR1 SNHLY, CDR2 FYNNEI. The J segment lost 10 bases and the V segment lost 6 bases, leaving 5 bases of the junction unmatched. The CDR3 here is CASSPDRGPSPLHF. In nucleotides, the CDR3 is TGTGCCAGCAGCCCGGACAGGGGGCCATCACCCCTCCACTTT.

The chain is built from TRBV6-5 and TRBJ1-1; 10 bases line up with TRBD1. The germline V gene encodes CDR1 MNHEY and CDR2 SVGAGI. The ends lost 2 bases at V and 8 bases at J; junction bases unmatched: 11. This CDR3 comprises 16 residues. For the CDR3, the DNA is TGTGCCAGCAGTTACGGGGACAGGGGAGTCGGATTCGAAGCTTTCTTT. Protein: CASSYGDRGVGFEAFF.

The V gene is TRBV28, the J gene TRBJ1-5; D call uncertain. The V end lost 2 bases, the J end lost 9 bases, and 17 bases lay between the germline ends. This CDR3 spans 15 amino acids. CDR1 and CDR2 (germline): MDHEN, SYDVKM. CDR3 protein: CASSLSQSTLRPQHF. CDR3 DNA sequence: TGTGCCAGCAGTTTAAGTCAATCCACCCTGCGGCCCCAGCATTTT.

The sample holds one count of this clone. CDR3 protein: CASTTGGTDTQYF. In DNA, the CDR3 is TGTGCCAGCACCACCGGGGGGACAGATACGCAGTATTTT. This chain links TRBV28 with TRBJ2-3; 7 bases fit TRBD2. Germline CDR1 is MDHEN and CDR2 is SYDVKM. The CDR3 covers 13 residues. The junction had 4 bases not matched to a gene; V was cut back by 7 bases and J by 3 bases.

V usage is TRBV2 and J usage is TRBJ1-5, with D maybe TRBD1 (6 bases). The CDR3 is 14 residues long. Trimming shortened V by 7 bases and J by 0 bases, and 10 bases separated the two germline ends. From germline, CDR1 is SNHLY and CDR2 FYNNEI. In nucleotides, the CDR3 is TGTGCCAGCACCCGGACAGCTAGCAATCAGCCCCAGCATTTT. It codes for CASTRTASNQPQHF.

The chain combines TRBV14 with TRBJ2-5; D is uncertain. Trimming stripped 4 bases from V and 2 bases from J, with 17 bases between. The germline CDR1 and CDR2 sequences are SGHDN and FVKESK. The CDR3 has 16 amino acids. In nucleotides, the CDR3 is TGTGCCAGCAGCCGCCCCGGAAGAGTGGCTCAAGAGACCCAGTACTTC. Translated, it gives CASSRPGRVAQETQYF.

The rearrangement links TRBV9 to TRBJ2-5; no reliable D call. The ends were cut back, 2 bases at V and 2 bases at J, with 7 bases in the middle. This CDR3 is 13 amino acids long. Germline V lookup: CDR1 SGDLS, CDR2 YYNGEE. CDR3 coding DNA: TGTGCCAGCAGCGTTCAATCGCAAGAGACCCAGTACTTC. Its translation is CASSVQSQETQYF.

The V and J genes are TRBV5-4 and TRBJ2-7; D may be TRBD1 (5 bases). CDR3 size: 14 residues. CDR1 and CDR2 from the germline V gene are SGHNT and YYREEE (reference sequence). The ends were cut back, 2 bases at V and 0 bases at J, with 9 bases in the middle. The CDR3 bases are TGTGCCAGCAGCTTAGGGGTTGGCTCCTACGAGCAGTACTTC. It is translated as CASSLGVGSYEQYF.

This chain joins TRBV5-1 and TRBJ2-1; 11 bases agree with TRBD1. Looked up from germline, CDR1 is SGHRS and CDR2 is YFSETQ. The CDR3 is made up of 16 amino acids. The junction had 10 bases not matched to a gene; V was cut back by 5 bases and J by 6 bases. CDR3 sequence (DNA): TGCGCCAGCAGAATAGCCGGGACAGGGGGTGGCAATGAGCAGTTCTTC. Its protein is CASRIAGTGGGNEQFF.

The chain combines TRBV2 with TRBJ1-6; D unclear. CDR3 length: 15 amino acids. The V end was cut by 0 bases, the J end by 8 bases, with 11 bases between. From germline, CDR1 is SNHLY and CDR2 FYNNEI. CDR3 amino acids: CASSEALDGHSPLHF. The CDR3 nucleotides are TGTGCCAGCAGTGAAGCGCTTGACGGTCATTCACCCCTCCACTTT.

The rearrangement links TRBV27 to TRBJ2-3; 7 nucleotides agree with TRBD2. The junction had 6 bases not matched to a gene; V was cut back by 6 bases and J by 0 bases. CDR1 is MNHEY, CDR2 SMNVEV, per germline (reference sequence). This CDR3 has 15 residues. The CDR3 here is CASRKRGPSTDTQYF. DNA of the CDR3: TGTGCCAGCAGGAAGCGGGGCCCAAGCACAGATACGCAGTATTTT.

This clone was seen only a few times. The chain uses TRBV25-1 and TRBJ1-1; weak D call: TRBD1 (5 bases). The V end was cut by 9 bases, the J end by 1 base, with 9 bases between. The CDR3 contains 12 residues. From germline, CDR1 is MGHDK and CDR2 SYGVNS. The CDR3, as DNA: TGTGCCAGTACCAGGGAGAACACTGAAGCTTTCTTT. It encodes CASTRENTEAFF. The variable domain in full, completed from reference TRBV25-1 and TRBJ1-1, reads EADIYQTPRYLVIGTGKKITLECSQTMGHDKMYWYQQDPGMELHLIHYSYGVNSTEKGDLSSESTVSRIRTEHFPLTLESARPSHTSQYLCASTRENTEAFFGQGTRLTVV.

This chain joins TRBV28 and TRBJ2-3; D not resolved. CDR3 length: 16 residues. The germline V gene encodes CDR1 MDHEN and CDR2 SYDVKM. V was trimmed by 6 bases and J by 2 bases, leaving 18 bases between them. The chain's CDR3 is CASSVTQAYYTDTQYF. The CDR3 nucleotides read TGTGCCAGCAGCGTTACTCAAGCTTACTACACAGATACGCAGTATTTT.

The chain combines TRBV6-5 with TRBJ2-7; D may be TRBD2 (8 bases). The CDR3 consists of 14 residues. Per germline, CDR1 MNHEY and CDR2 SVGAGI. Trimming cost V 8 bases and J 6 bases, with 20 bases left between them. The CDR3 nucleotides are TGTGCCAGCGGGCGGGGGGACAGATCTTCCGAGCAGTACTTC. Protein product: CASGRGDRSSEQYF.

The V call is TRBV2, the J call TRBJ2-3; perhaps TRBD2 as D (5 bases). The ends were cut back, 0 bases at V and 6 bases at J, with 7 bases in the middle. Germline-derived CDR1 and CDR2 are SNHLY and FYNNEI. CDR3 length equals 13 residues. The DNA of the CDR3 is TGTGCCAGCAGTGAAGCCCGGAGGGATACGCAGTATTTT. This codes for CASSEARRDTQYF.

This chain uses TRBV7-2 with TRBJ2-4, with D possibly matching TRBD2 (5 bases). Germline CDR1 SGHTA, CDR2 FQGNSA. The CDR3 sequence is 11 residues long. V lost 5 bases to trimming and J lost 9 bases, with 8 bases between them. In nucleotides, the CDR3 is TGTGCCAGCAGCCGGGATCCCATTCAGTACTTC. It is translated as CASSRDPIQYF. Using reference TRBV7-2 and TRBJ2-4 for the parts outside the CDR3, the full variable domain is GAGVSQSPSNKVTEKGKDVELRCDPISGHTALYWYRQSLGQGLEFLIYFQGNSAPDKSGLPSDRFSAERTGGSVSTLTIQRTQQEDSAVYLCASSRDPIQYFGAGTRLSVL.

This sequence joins TRBV13 and TRBJ1-2; D is possibly TRBD1 (5 bases). CDR1 PRHDT and CDR2 FYEKMQ come from the germline V gene (reference sequence). V was clipped by 5 bases and J by 7 bases, with 11 bases between them. This CDR3 contains 12 residues. CDR3 nucleotides: TGTGCCAGCAGCCTCGGGACGGTTGGCTACACCTTC. Its translation: CASSLGTVGYTF.

The rearrangement uses TRBV27 and TRBJ2-2; the D is unclear. The CDR3 is made up of 12 amino acids. V lost 2 bases and J lost 6, with 4 bases in between. The germline V gene has CDR1 MNHEY and CDR2 SMNVEV (reference sequence). CDR3 DNA: TGTGCCAGCAGTTTACGGGCCGGGGAGCTGTTTTTT. It yields the protein CASSLRAGELFF.

The chain employs TRBV28 and TRBJ2-7; weak D call: TRBD1 (6 bases). With 0 bases removed from V and 6 bases from J, the gap between germline ends came to 9 bases. Per germline, CDR1 MDHEN and CDR2 SYDVKM. The CDR3 extends over 13 amino acids. Here the CDR3 reads CASSLWSRGEQYF. The CDR3 region has the DNA TGTGCCAGCAGTTTATGGAGCAGGGGCGAGCAGTACTTC.

V gene TRBV6-6 combines with J gene TRBJ1-1; TRBD1 agrees at 7 bases. Looked up from germline, CDR1 is MNHNY and CDR2 is SVGAGI (reference sequence). There are 14 residues in the CDR3. Trimming removed 7 bases from V and 2 bases from J; junction bases left unmatched: 7. CDR3 DNA: TGTGCCAGCACCACGGGACAGCTAAACACTGAAGCTTTCTTT. It encodes CASTTGQLNTEAFF.

This sequence joins TRBV4-2 and TRBJ2-7; D is unresolved. The V and J ends lost 0 bases and 1 base respectively, with 7 bases between them. There are 14 residues in the CDR3. The germline gives CDR1 LGHNA, CDR2 YNFKEQ. CDR3 sequence (DNA): TGTGCCAGCAGCCAAGAACGAGTATCCTACGAGCAGTACTTC. This codes for CASSQERVSYEQYF.

The V and J genes are TRBV5-6 and TRBJ2-5; D perhaps matches TRBD1 (7 bases). Trimming stripped 4 bases from V and 1 base from J, with 20 bases between. CDR1 is SGHDT and CDR2 is YYEEEE in the germline V gene. This CDR3 has 17 residues. The CDR3 bases are TGTGCCAGCAGCCCACTGAGGGCAGGGGGGACCCAAGAGACCCAGTACTTC. This gives the protein CASSPLRAGGTQETQYF.